What follows are 5 T cell receptor beta chains derived from one specimen sequenced in a study of blood T cells in healthy people across ages. Through a sample-barcoded 5' primer and a J-beta primer mix, a second PCR was run for roughly 6 to 12 cycles. TCRdb redid the calling of the 5' RACE reads with MiXCR, one entry per CDR3 protein. The sample has about 580,000 distinct CDR3 sequences, more than 45% seen once. Sequenced sample: blood. Source of these receptors: a man older than 75 in good health.

For this clonotype: Germline is not matched at one junction end, which may reflect a read error. The J gene is TRBJ2-1, the V gene TRBV27; the match to TRBD2 covers 12 bases. The CDR3 is 16 amino acids. CDR1 is MNHEY and CDR2 is SMNVEV in the germline V gene (reference sequence). The DNA of the CDR3 is TGTGCCAGCAGTTTATATGGACTAGCGGGACTCAATGGGCAGTTCTTC. Protein: CASSLYGLAGLNGQFF.

The chain is built from TRBV7-2 and TRBJ2-4; D may correspond to TRBD1 or TRBD2 (6 bases each). The CDR3 has 16 residues. V lost 5 bases, J lost 6 bases, and 20 bases lay in between. The germline V gene encodes CDR1 SGHTA and CDR2 FQGNSA. This chain's CDR3 is CASSAGTGLLRNIQYF. In DNA form, the CDR3 reads TGTGCCAGCAGCGCGGGAACAGGGTTGTTGAGAAACATTCAGTACTTC.

CDR3 sequence (DNA): TGTGCCAGCAGCTTAGACCGTAGGGGTTCCGAGCAGTACTTC. This encodes CASSLDRRGSEQYF. The V and J genes are TRBV7-2 and TRBJ2-7; D may be TRBD1 (5 bases). There are 14 residues in the CDR3. Deletions cut 1 base from V and 6 bases from J, with 13 bases between. Per the germline V gene, CDR1 is SGHTA and CDR2 is FQGNSA.

This clonotype was counted a few times. The chain employs TRBV5-1 and TRBJ1-2; the D gene is possibly TRBD1 (6 bases). The germline CDR1 and CDR2 sequences are SGHRS and YFSETQ. The CDR3 is 14 residues long. V was shortened by 4 bases and J by 6 bases, with 16 bases between the two germline ends. The DNA for the CDR3 is TGCGCCAGCAGCCCGACAGGAGTGGCCCATGGCTACACCTTC. Translated: CASSPTGVAHGYTF.

On this clonotype itself: A much larger clone sits a single nucleotide away, making a read error possible. The chain has TRBV6-5 and TRBJ2-6; possibly TRBD1 for D (5 bases). The CDR3 length is 15 residues. Germline-derived CDR1 and CDR2 are MNHEY and SVGAGI. This CDR3 reads CASSGTFSGANVPTF. DNA of the CDR3: TGTGCCAGCAGTGGAACTTTCTCTGGGGCCAACGTCCCGACTTTC.